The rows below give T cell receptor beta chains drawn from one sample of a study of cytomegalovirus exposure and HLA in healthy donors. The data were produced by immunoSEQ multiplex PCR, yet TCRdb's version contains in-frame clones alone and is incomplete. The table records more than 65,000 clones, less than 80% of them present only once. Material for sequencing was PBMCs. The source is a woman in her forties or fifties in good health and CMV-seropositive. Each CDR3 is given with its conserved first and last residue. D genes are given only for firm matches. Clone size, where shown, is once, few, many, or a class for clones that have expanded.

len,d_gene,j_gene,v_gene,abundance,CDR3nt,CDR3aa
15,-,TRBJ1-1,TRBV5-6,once,TGTGCCAGCAGCACCGGACAGACATGGGGGACTGAAGCTTTCTTT,CASSTGQTWGTEAFF
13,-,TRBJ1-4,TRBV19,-,TGTGCCAGTAGTATACGCAGGGAAGAAAAACTGTTTTTT,CASSIRREEKLFF
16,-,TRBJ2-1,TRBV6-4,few,TGTGCCAGCAGTGACTTGACTGGGTCTTCCTACAATGAGCAGTTCTTC,CASSDLTGSSYNEQFF
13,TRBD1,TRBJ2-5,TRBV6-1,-,TGTGCCAGCAGTCCACGACAGGGAGAGACCCAGTACTTC,CASSPRQGETQYF
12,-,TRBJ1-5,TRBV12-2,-,TGTGCAAGTAACACATTGAATCAGCCCCAGCATTTT,CASNTLNQPQHF
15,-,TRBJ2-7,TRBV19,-,TGTGCCAGTAGTCCGCGGGATGTGGGGATTTACGAGCAGTACTTC,CASSPRDVGIYEQYF
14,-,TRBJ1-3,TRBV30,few,TGTGCCTGGGAAGCGGCGAGCTCTGGAAACACCATATATTTT,CAWEAASSGNTIYF
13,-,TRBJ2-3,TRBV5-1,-,TGCGCCAGCAGCTTGGACGGACAAGATACGCAGTATTTT,CASSLDGQDTQYF
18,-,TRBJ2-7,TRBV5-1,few,TGCGCCAGCAGCTTGTATGGGGGGAGTGAGTTCGGAGCCTACGAGCAGTACTTC,CASSLYGGSEFGAYEQYF
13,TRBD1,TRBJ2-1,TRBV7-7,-,TGTGCTAGCAGCTCTCACCCGGACAGGGAGCAGTTCTTC,CASSSHPDREQFF
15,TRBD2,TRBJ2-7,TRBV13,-,TGTGCCAGCAGTCCCGGGGAGGGGCCTTCCTACGAGCAGTACTTC,CASSPGEGPSYEQYF
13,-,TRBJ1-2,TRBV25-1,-,TGTGCCAGCAGTGATCGGGGGGCCGTTGGCTACACCTTC,CASSDRGAVGYTF
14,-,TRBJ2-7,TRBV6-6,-,TGTGCCAGCACACAGGACCCTTCCTACTACGAGCAGTACTTC,CASTQDPSYYEQYF
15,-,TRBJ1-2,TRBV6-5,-,TGTGCCAGCACCATAATCGCAGGGGCCTACTATGGCTACACCTTC,CASTIIAGAYYGYTF
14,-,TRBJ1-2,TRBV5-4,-,TGTGCCAGCAGCTCTCACAGGGAAGCGGGGGGCTACACCTTC,CASSSHREAGGYTF
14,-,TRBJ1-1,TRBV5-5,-,TGTGCCAGCAGTTTTACTCAGGGTAGCACTGAAGCTTTCTTT,CASSFTQGSTEAFF
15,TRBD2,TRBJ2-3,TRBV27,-,TGTGCCAGCAGGGATAAGCGGGGGGACACAGATACGCAGTATTTT,CASRDKRGDTDTQYF
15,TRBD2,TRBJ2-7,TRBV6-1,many,TGTGCCAGCAGTGAAGGGACTAGCGGCTCCTACGAGCAGTACTTC,CASSEGTSGSYEQYF
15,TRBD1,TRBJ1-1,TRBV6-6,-,TGTGCCAGCACCTTCGACAGGGGGTCGAACACTGAAGCTTTCTTT,CASTFDRGSNTEAFF
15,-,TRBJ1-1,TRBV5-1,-,TGCGCCAGCAGCTTGTTTTCAGGATCGAACACTGAAGCTTTCTTT,CASSLFSGSNTEAFF
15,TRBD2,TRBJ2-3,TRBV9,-,TGTGCCAGCAGCGGGGGACTAACCTACACAGATACGCAGTATTTT,CASSGGLTYTDTQYF
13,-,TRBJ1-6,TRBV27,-,TGTGCCAGCAGTGGGGGGGAAAATTCACCCCTCCACTTT,CASSGGENSPLHF
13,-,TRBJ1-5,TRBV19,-,TGTGCCACCGCGGAAGGGGGCAATCAGCCCCAGCATTTT,CATAEGGNQPQHF
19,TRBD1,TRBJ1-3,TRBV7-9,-,TGTTCCAGCAGCTCCACATCTAGTAGACAGGGAGTCGCTGGAAACACCATATATTTT,CSSSSTSSRQGVAGNTIYF
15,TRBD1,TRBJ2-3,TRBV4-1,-,TGCGCCAGCAGCCACCCCGGACAGGGCAGAGATACGCAGTATTTT,CASSHPGQGRDTQYF
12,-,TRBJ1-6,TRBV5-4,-,TGTGCCAGCCAGACAGAGAATTCACCCCTCCACTTT,CASQTENSPLHF